These T cell receptor beta chains were read from a single sample in a study of T cell changes during pregnancy in multiple sclerosis. Using immunoSEQ multiplex PCR, the repertoire was profiled, and TCRdb retains in-frame clones only, with some absent. The sample has approximately 100,000 clones; 91% are singletons. The sequencing here drew on peripheral blood, taken before pregnancy. The receptors come from a female donor with multiple sclerosis, enrolled in a pregnancy study. Each CDR3 is given with its conserved first and last residue. A D gene is named only where the DNA matches it firmly. Clone size is stated in some rows and not others, as once, few, many or a class when expanded.

V gene	D gene	clone size	J gene	CDR3 DNA	CDR3 protein
TRBV29-1	TRBD1	NA	TRBJ2-7	TGCAGCGTCGGACAGGGCGATGGCGGCGAGCAGTACTTC	CSVGQGDGGEQYF
TRBV21-1	NA	NA	TRBJ2-7	TGTGCCAGCAGCAAACCGGGGATGTTGTACTTC	CASSKPGMLYF
TRBV9	TRBD2	NA	TRBJ2-1	TGTGCCAGCAACCCTAGCGGGGGCCTCTCCTACAATGAGCAGTTCTTC	CASNPSGGLSYNEQFF
TRBV5-1	TRBD2	NA	TRBJ2-1	TGCGCCAGCAGCTTGGGTAGCGGGGGGGCCAATGAGCAGTTCTTC	CASSLGSGGANEQFF
TRBV11-3	NA	NA	TRBJ2-2	TGTGCCAGCAGCTCCGACTCGAACACCGGGGAGCTGTTTTTT	CASSSDSNTGELFF
TRBV6-6	NA	NA	TRBJ1-5	TGTGCCAGCAGCGTCGCCAGGAATCAGCCCCAGCATTTT	CASSVARNQPQHF
TRBV19	NA	NA	TRBJ2-6	TGTGCCAGTAGTACACAGGGTAGTGGGGCCAACGTCCTGACTTTC	CASSTQGSGANVLTF
TRBV14	NA	NA	TRBJ1-2	TGTGCCAGCAGCCAAGATGGTTTATTGGGTGAGGGCGGAGGTAGCCCCGACTATGGCTACACCTTC	CASSQDGLLGEGGGSPDYGYTF
TRBV19	TRBD1	few	TRBJ1-1	TGTGCCAGTAGCCCGGGACAGGGTGACTTGAGAACTGAAGCTTTCTTT	CASSPGQGDLRTEAFF
TRBV5-1	NA	NA	TRBJ1-1	TGCGCCAGCAGCTCAGGGCCTCACGGGACTGAAGCTTTCTTT	CASSSGPHGTEAFF
TRBV6-5	TRBD1	NA	TRBJ1-1	TGTGCCAGCCGTCAGGGACAGTACGTTGAAGCTTTCTTT	CASRQGQYVEAFF
TRBV4-1	NA	once	TRBJ2-6	TGCGCCAGCAGCCCCCAGGGTGTCGGGGCCAACGTCCTGACTTTC	CASSPQGVGANVLTF
TRBV7-2	TRBD2	NA	TRBJ2-4	TGTGCCAGCAGCGGGCATAGCGGGGGGGCCTCTCCCAAAAACATTCAGTACTTC	CASSGHSGGASPKNIQYF
TRBV6-1	NA	NA	TRBJ1-6	TGTGCCAGCAGTGAAAGTGAGCGGGGGAATTCACCCCTCCACTTT	CASSESERGNSPLHF
TRBV13	NA	NA	TRBJ1-2	TGTGCCAGCAGCTTAGCACAGGCGACGCTCTATGGCTACACCTTC	CASSLAQATLYGYTF
TRBV11-2	TRBD1	NA	TRBJ1-2	TGTGCCAGCAGCCAGGGACAGGAGAGTAACTATGGCTACACCTTC	CASSQGQESNYGYTF
TRBV30	TRBD1	NA	TRBJ2-6	TGTGCCTGGAGCCGGGACAGAGTAAGGTCTGGGGCCAACGTCCTGACTTTC	CAWSRDRVRSGANVLTF
TRBV30	TRBD1	NA	TRBJ1-5	TGTGCCTGGAGTGAAATGGACAGGAAACCCCAGCATTTT	CAWSEMDRKPQHF
TRBV9	NA	NA	TRBJ2-1	TGTGCCAGCAGCCAGAGGGCCTCGCTGGGCAATGAGCAGTTCTTC	CASSQRASLGNEQFF
TRBV7-2	TRBD2	NA	TRBJ2-3	TGTGCCAGCAGCTTAGTGGGGAGGGCAGATACGCAGTATTTT	CASSLVGRADTQYF
TRBV18	TRBD1	NA	TRBJ2-7	TGTGCCAGCTCCCCCGGGACAGGGGCCTACGAGCAGTACTTC	CASSPGTGAYEQYF
TRBV5-1	NA	once	TRBJ2-3	TGCGCCAGCAGCTTGGCTAGCGGCACAGATACGCAGTATTTT	CASSLASGTDTQYF
TRBV4-2	NA	NA	TRBJ1-2	TGTGCCAGCAGCCAAGACAGGGCCAATAACTATGGCTACACCTTC	CASSQDRANNYGYTF
TRBV19	NA	NA	TRBJ2-7	TGTGCCAGTAGTACGTCGGGTAGTTTAAACGAGCAGTACTTC	CASSTSGSLNEQYF
TRBV21-1	NA	many	TRBJ2-7	TGTGCCAGCAGCAATTCGGGACGTGTGGGGGGAGACTACGAGCAGTACTTC	CASSNSGRVGGDYEQYF
TRBV23-1	TRBD2	NA	TRBJ2-2	TGCGCCAGCAGTCCGACGCTTCGCCTAGCGGGAGGGGCAGACACCGGGGAGCTGTTTTTT	CASSPTLRLAGGADTGELFF
TRBV5-1	NA	NA	TRBJ1-1	TGCGCCAGCAGCACCACGTCATCACGGACAACTGAAGCTTTCTTT	CASSTTSSRTTEAFF
TRBV6-6	TRBD2	NA	TRBJ2-7	TGTGCCAGCAGATACCCGACTAGCAGCGCCTACGAGCAGTACTTC	CASRYPTSSAYEQYF
TRBV5-1	NA	NA	TRBJ2-5	TGCGCCAGCAGCTTGACAGTTCAAGAGACCCAGTACTTC	CASSLTVQETQYF
TRBV5-1	TRBD1	NA	TRBJ2-3	TGCGCCAGCAGCCCAGACAGGGCATCCGTAGGGGGGTATTTT	CASSPDRASVGGYF
TRBV19	NA	NA	TRBJ1-5	TGTGCCAGTAGTATAACAGGGTTTCAGCCCCAGCATTTT	CASSITGFQPQHF
TRBV28	NA	NA	TRBJ1-2	TGTGCCAGCAGCCCGGACAGTATCCACTATGACTACACCTTC	CASSPDSIHYDYTF
TRBV7-9	TRBD2	once	TRBJ2-7	TGTGCCAGCAGCGTTAGCGGGGGATTCTCCTACGAGCAGTACTTC	CASSVSGGFSYEQYF
TRBV6-1	TRBD1	NA	TRBJ1-5	TGTGCCAGCAGTGGCGTACAGGGGGCGCCGGGTCAGCCCCAGCATTTT	CASSGVQGAPGQPQHF
TRBV27	TRBD2	NA	TRBJ2-1	TGTGCCAGCAACCGACTAGCGGGAGGGCCTAATGAGCAGTTCTTC	CASNRLAGGPNEQFF
TRBV11-3	TRBD1	NA	TRBJ2-3	TGTGCCAGCAGCTCCCGATCAGAGACAGGGCCCGAGGATACGCAGTATTTT	CASSSRSETGPEDTQYF
TRBV6-5	NA	NA	TRBJ2-7	TGTGCCAGCAGGAACCGGGACACGTCCTACGAGCAGTACTTC	CASRNRDTSYEQYF
TRBV7-6	NA	NA	TRBJ1-1	TGTGCCAGCAGCTTAGATGGACACCCGAACACTGAAGCTTTCTTT	CASSLDGHPNTEAFF
TRBV6-5	NA	NA	TRBJ1-1	TGTGCCAGCAGGTGGACAGTGAACACTGAAGCTTTCTTT	CASRWTVNTEAFF
TRBV6-1	TRBD2	NA	TRBJ2-3	TGTGCCAGCAGTGAGTGGACTAGCGGGAGCTCAGATACGCAGTATTTT	CASSEWTSGSSDTQYF
TRBV6-5	NA	NA	TRBJ1-1	TGTGCCAGCAGCCTAGGGGGAAGGGGAGCTTTCTTT	CASSLGGRGAFF
TRBV6-5	TRBD1	few	TRBJ1-2	TGTGCCAGCAGTTACGAGGGGGCTCCCGTCTATGGCTACACCTTC	CASSYEGAPVYGYTF
TRBV6-5	NA	NA	TRBJ2-7	TGTGCCAGCAGTTACTCAGAGCGCCTCTCCTACGAGCAGTACTTC	CASSYSERLSYEQYF
TRBV30	NA	NA	TRBJ1-2	TGTGCCTGGAGTTCTCAGGGAGGTGGGGGCTACACCTTC	CAWSSQGGGGYTF
TRBV27	NA	once	TRBJ2-1	TGTGCCAGCATCCTGGGGCGAACAAGCTCCTACAATGAGCAGTTCTTC	CASILGRTSSYNEQFF
TRBV9	NA	few	TRBJ1-2	TGTGCCAGCAGCATAAGGGAGGGCCCGTATGGCTACACCTTC	CASSIREGPYGYTF
TRBV5-5	TRBD2	NA	TRBJ2-5	TGTGCCAGCAGCTCGGGGACTACAGCGGGGGGTCCCAAAGGCCAGTACTTC	CASSSGTTAGGPKGQYF
TRBV7-9	NA	NA	TRBJ2-2	TGTGCCAGCAGAGCCAGTGGACTGAACACCGGGGAGCTGTTTTTT	CASRASGLNTGELFF
TRBV28	NA	NA	TRBJ2-7	TGTGCCAGCTTGGCGTTTGGGCCGAACTACGAGCAGTACTTC	CASLAFGPNYEQYF
TRBV4-1	TRBD1	once	TRBJ1-1	TGCGCCAGCAGCCAAGATTACAGGGGCGCGTCCACTGAAGCTTTCTTT	CASSQDYRGASTEAFF
TRBV4-1	TRBD2	NA	TRBJ2-1	TGCGCCAGCAGCCAAGACGAACTAGCGGGAAACTACAATGAGCAGTTCTTC	CASSQDELAGNYNEQFF
TRBV12-5	TRBD2	NA	TRBJ2-1	TGTGCTAGTGGTTCGCCCCTCCTAGCGGAGGTCTACAATGAGCAGTTCTTC	CASGSPLLAEVYNEQFF
TRBV18	NA	NA	TRBJ2-1	TGTGCCAGCTCACCACTTTCGTATGAGCAGTTCTTC	CASSPLSYEQFF
TRBV5-1	NA	NA	TRBJ2-2	TGCGCCAGCGCACAGAACACCGGGGAGCTGTTTTTT	CASAQNTGELFF